These 3 T cell receptor beta chains share one sample of origin, sequenced in a study of cytomegalovirus exposure and HLA in healthy donors. The PCR contained 60 Vbeta and 13 Jbeta primers. Assay: immunoSEQ multiplex PCR; the TCRdb copy retains only in-frame clones and omits some. The data hold about 180,000 clones, with 70% to 85% observed a single time. The material sequenced was PBMCs. These receptors were taken from a man aged 18-30 years in good health and CMV-seronegative.

The sample holds a few counts of this clone. DNA for the CDR3: TGTGCCAGCAGCTGGGCCTCCTACGAGCAGTACTTC. Encoded protein: CASSWASYEQYF. The chain uses TRBV2 and TRBJ2-7; no reliable D call. V shed 6 bases and J shed 0 bases, with 6 bases lying between them. CDR3 length: 12 amino acids. Germline CDR1 reads SNHLY; CDR2 reads FYNNEI.

This chain connects TRBV5-4 to TRBJ1-2; 9 bases agree with TRBD1. The junction had 7 bases not matched to a gene; V was cut back by 3 bases and J by 4 bases. The CDR3 spans 15 residues. Germline lookup yields CDR1 SGHNT and CDR2 YYREEE (reference sequence). In DNA, the CDR3 is TGTGCCAGCAGCTATCCGGACAGGGGCGGCTATGGCTACACCTTC. Encoded protein: CASSYPDRGGYGYTF.

The chain employs TRBV7-2 and TRBJ1-4; D perhaps matches TRBD1 (5 bases). V lost 1 base, J lost 7 bases, and 10 bases lay in between. CDR1 and CDR2 (germline): SGHTA, FQGNSA. CDR3 length: 14 residues. In DNA, the CDR3 is TGTGCCAGCAGCTTAGTGGGGCGGGGTGAAAAACTGTTTTTT. Its protein is CASSLVGRGEKLFF. Full variable domain (rest looked up from reference TRBV7-2 and TRBJ1-4): GAGVSQSPSNKVTEKGKDVELRCDPISGHTALYWYRQSLGQGLEFLIYFQGNSAPDKSGLPSDRFSAERTGGSVSTLTIQRTQQEDSAVYLCASSLVGRGEKLFFGSGTQLSVL.